The present T cell receptor (beta chain) was sequenced within a study of read filtering for tumor transcriptome and immune sequencing. Across the study: TCR-mapped reads were about 3.5 to 11 million with IR-seq versus roughly 80 to 1,300 with RNA-seq.

The germline gives CDR1 SGHDN, CDR2 FVKESK. This CDR3 is built from 14 residues. Trimming took off 3 bases at V and 7 bases at J, with 14 bases between the two ends. Molecular barcoded adaptors covering alpha/delta and beta/gamma chains were used on 400 to 450 ng RNA. TCRdb reprocessed the reads via MiXCR and lists one record per CDR3 protein. The repertoire consists of about 46,000 distinct CDR3 sequences, with roughly 20% occurring once and the leading ten covering more than 30%. The chain is built from TRBV14 and TRBJ2-3; D is unclear. The sequencing sample was made of a population of CD138-negative cells sorted from bone marrow. The TCR sequence derives from a donor at least 40 years old with multiple myeloma. CDR3 in amino acids: CASSHEGVRNTQYF. Here the CDR3 DNA reads TGTGCCAGCAGCCACGAAGGAGTTCGGAATACGCAGTATTTT.